A selection of T cell receptor beta chains follows, all from one sample in a study of early T cells in non-severe SARS-CoV-2 infection. TCRdb reprocessed the 5' RACE reads via MiXCR and lists one record per CDR3 protein. The sample includes over 95,000 distinct CDR3 sequences, roughly 17% seen only once; the top ten take 1.3%. Sequencing used whole blood. The receptors come from an adult who was a healthcare worker with PCR-confirmed SARS-CoV-2 infection or an uninfected control (not recorded which). Both conserved end residues are part of each CDR3. The D gene is left open where the match is weak. Clone size is stated in some rows and not others, as once, few, many or a class when expanded.

D: TRBD1
V: TRBV12-3/TRBV12-4
J: TRBJ1-6
size: NA
CDR3: CASSVGTGRGSPLHF
DNA: TGTGCCAGCAGTGTCGGGACAGGGAGAGGATCACCCCTCCACTTT

D: TRBD2
V: TRBV7-9
J: TRBJ2-1
size: NA
CDR3: CASSIMTSVEVNEQFF
DNA: TGTGCCAGCAGCATAATGACTAGCGTAGAGGTAAATGAGCAGTTCTTC

D: NA
V: TRBV7-2
J: TRBJ2-3
size: few
CDR3: CASSLDPPPFTDTQYF
DNA: TGTGCCAGCAGCTTAGATCCCCCACCCTTTACAGATACGCAGTATTTT

D: TRBD1
V: TRBV9
J: TRBJ2-1
size: NA
CDR3: CASSVRQGAQVNEQFF
DNA: TGTGCCAGCAGCGTAAGACAGGGGGCTCAGGTCAATGAGCAGTTCTTC

D: NA
V: TRBV28
J: TRBJ2-7
size: few
CDR3: CASSWGPEQYF
DNA: TGTGCCAGCAGTTGGGGGCCCGAGCAGTACTTC

D: NA
V: TRBV6-2/TRBV6-3
J: TRBJ2-2
size: NA
CDR3: CASSNTGELFF
DNA: TGTGCCAGCAGTAACACCGGGGAGCTGTTTTTT

D: NA
V: TRBV29-1
J: TRBJ2-2
size: NA
CDR3: CSVEELGELFF
DNA: TGCAGCGTTGAAGAACTGGGGGAGCTGTTTTTT

D: NA
V: TRBV11-2
J: TRBJ2-5
size: NA
CDR3: CASSSRTDRETQYF
DNA: TGTGCCAGCAGCTCCCGGACGGACCGGGAGACCCAGTACTTC

D: TRBD2
V: TRBV9
J: TRBJ2-1
size: NA
CDR3: CASSVPTSGKGRNEQFF
DNA: TGTGCCAGCAGCGTCCCGACTAGCGGGAAAGGGAGGAATGAGCAGTTCTTC

D: NA
V: TRBV6-8
J: TRBJ2-7
size: many
CDR3: CASSPLSSYEQYF
DNA: TGTGCCAGCAGTCCACTGAGCTCCTACGAGCAGTACTTC

D: NA
V: TRBV6-6
J: TRBJ1-2
size: NA
CDR3: CASRAGSNYGYTF
DNA: TGTGCCAGCAGGGCAGGGAGCAACTATGGCTACACCTTC

D: NA
V: TRBV10-3
J: TRBJ1-2
size: NA
CDR3: CAISEGGYGYTF
DNA: TGTGCCATCAGTGAGGGGGGCTATGGCTACACCTTC

D: NA
V: TRBV11-2
J: TRBJ1-1
size: NA
CDR3: CASSLRQTLNTEAFF
DNA: TGTGCCAGCAGCTTAAGACAGACCCTGAACACTGAAGCTTTCTTT

D: NA
V: TRBV20-1
J: TRBJ1-2
size: few
CDR3: CSASNVGTYGYTF
DNA: TGCAGTGCTAGCAATGTGGGTACCTATGGCTACACCTTC